Shown below are 16 T cell receptor beta chains from a single sample sequenced in a study of T cell changes during pregnancy in multiple sclerosis. Clones were read by immunoSEQ multiplex PCR, and TCRdb kept only the in-frame ones, dropping some. The table shows about 45,000 clones, with 85% to 95% occurring only once. The sample was CD4+ T cells from peripheral blood mononuclear cells, taken in the third trimester of pregnancy. The receptors come from a female donor with multiple sclerosis, enrolled in a pregnancy study.

The chain uses TRBV9 and TRBJ2-1; 7 bases agree with TRBD1. The CDR3 runs 16 residues. V dropped 4 bases and J dropped 4; count of bases not matched to a gene: 11. The germline V gene has CDR1 SGDLS and CDR2 YYNGEE. This chain's CDR3 is CASSTSGGTVYNEQFF. The CDR3 DNA is TGTGCCAGCAGCACTTCCGGTGGGACAGTTTACAATGAGCAGTTCTTC.

Regarding this clone: At the DNA level, this CDR3 is encoded by other sequences in the same sample as well. This chain connects TRBV30 to TRBJ2-7; D might be TRBD1 (5 bases). Germline V gives CDR1 GTSNPN, CDR2 SVGIG (reference sequence). V was cut by 2 bases and J by 0 bases, with 5 bases left in between. The CDR3 loop spans 12 amino acids. The CDR3 region is CAWSQGSYEQYF. CDR3 DNA sequence: TGTGCCTGGAGTCAGGGCTCCTACGAGCAGTACTTC.

This chain connects TRBV5-4 to TRBJ2-5, with 7 bases that match TRBD2. Per the germline V gene, CDR1 is SGHNT and CDR2 is YYREEE (reference sequence). The junction had 2 bases not matched to a gene; V was cut back by 4 bases and J by 2 bases. The CDR3 has 13 residues. The CDR3 nucleotides are TGTGCCAGCAGCCGGGGACTACAAGAGACCCAGTACTTC. This gives the protein CASSRGLQETQYF. Complete variable domain (other parts from reference TRBV5-4 and TRBJ2-5): ETGVTQSPTHLIKTRGQQVTLRCSSQSGHNTVSWYQQALGQGPQFIFQYYREEENGRGNFPPRFSGLQFPNYSSELNVNALELDDSALYLCASSRGLQETQYFGPGTRLLVL.

The V gene is TRBV7-9, the J gene TRBJ1-2; D is perhaps TRBD1 (6 bases). The germline CDR1 and CDR2 sequences are SEHNR and FQNEAQ (reference sequence). With 5 bases removed from V and 7 bases from J, the gap between germline ends came to 17 bases. The CDR3 covers 14 residues. The CDR3: CASSRPPGAFGYTF. DNA of the CDR3: TGTGCCAGCAGCCGTCCCCCAGGGGCGTTTGGCTACACCTTC.

This clone is a singleton in its sample. The V and J genes are TRBV6-6 and TRBJ2-7, with D maybe TRBD1 (5 bases). The CDR3 length is 14 residues. V lost 0 bases and J lost 1, with 7 bases in between. Per the germline V gene, CDR1 is MNHNY and CDR2 is SVGAGI (reference sequence). This chain's CDR3 is CASSYSTASYEQYF. The CDR3 nucleotides read TGTGCCAGCAGTTACTCGACAGCGTCCTACGAGCAGTACTTC.

The chain employs TRBV29-1 and TRBJ1-1; D not certain. Looked up from germline, CDR1 is SQVTM and CDR2 is ANQGSEA. Trimming removed 6 bases from V and 7 bases from J, with 18 bases in between. The CDR3 consists of 13 residues. CDR3 protein: CSVAIREPDEAFF. The DNA of the CDR3 is TGCAGCGTGGCCATCCGGGAGCCCGATGAAGCTTTCTTT.

J is TRBJ2-1 and V is TRBV7-9, with D perhaps TRBD2 (7 bases). The CDR3 length is 14 residues. The V gene lost 4 bases and the J gene lost 6 bases, with 13 bases spanning the gap. CDR1 and CDR2 from the germline V gene are SEHNR and FQNEAQ (reference sequence). CDR3 loop: CASSSSGTINEQFF. The CDR3 bases are TGTGCCAGCAGCTCGAGCGGGACAATCAATGAGCAGTTCTTC.

This rearrangement joins TRBV28 to TRBJ2-3; D is undetermined. The CDR3 sequence is 16 residues long. Looked up from germline, CDR1 is MDHEN and CDR2 is SYDVKM. V lost 3 bases, J lost 7 bases, and 20 bases lay in between. The CDR3 DNA sequence: TGTGCCAGCAGTTTTTCCTCCCCTCAAACTCGCCATACGCAGTATTTT. Translated: CASSFSSPQTRHTQYF.

Only a few counts were recorded for this clone. The V and J genes are TRBV2 and TRBJ1-1; D is undetermined. The CDR3 is 12 residues long. Germline V CDR1 and CDR2: SNHLY, FYNNEI. V gave up 4 bases and J gave up 1 base, with 4 bases separating them. The CDR3 is CASSARNTEAFF. For the CDR3, the DNA is TGTGCCAGCAGTGCGAGGAACACTGAAGCTTTCTTT.

The CDR3 coding sequence is TGTGCCAGCAGCTTGTACGGGGGAGTGTTTCCAGAGACCCAGTACTTC. It is translated as CASSLYGGVFPETQYF. The chain carries TRBV5-6 and TRBJ2-5; possibly TRBD2 for D (6 bases). With 1 base removed from V and 4 bases from J, the gap between germline ends came to 17 bases. This CDR3 comprises 16 residues. Germline-derived CDR1 and CDR2 are SGHDT and YYEEEE.

The genes are TRBV4-2 and TRBJ2-1, with TRBD2 matching over 13 bases. This CDR3 has 17 amino acids. J lost 6 bases, V lost 1 base, and 6 bases had no gene match. CDR1 and CDR2 (germline): LGHNA, YNFKEQ. CDR3 amino acids: CASSQVGTSGMTNEQFF. Here the CDR3 DNA reads TGTGCCAGCAGCCAAGTGGGGACTAGCGGGATGACCAATGAGCAGTTCTTC.

The chain employs TRBV19 and TRBJ1-1; the match to TRBD1 covers 12 bases. The germline CDR1 and CDR2 sequences are LNHDA and SQIVND (reference sequence). This CDR3 contains 16 residues. V dropped 5 bases and J dropped 6; count of bases not matched to a gene: 10. This CDR3 is CASSRPGTGGRAEAFF. In DNA form, the CDR3 reads TGTGCCAGTAGTCGTCCCGGGACAGGGGGCCGGGCTGAAGCTTTCTTT.

V and J are TRBV5-6 and TRBJ2-2, with unresolved D. The CDR3 contains 13 residues. CDR1 SGHDT and CDR2 YYEEEE come from the germline V gene. With 2 bases removed from V and 6 bases from J, the gap between germline ends came to 8 bases. The CDR3 loop reads CASSLQVPGELFF. The CDR3, as DNA: TGTGCCAGCAGCTTACAAGTGCCCGGGGAGCTGTTTTTT.

The chain uses TRBV11-1 and TRBJ2-5, with 12 bases aligning to TRBD2. Germline values: CDR1 SGHAT, CDR2 FQDESV (reference sequence). This CDR3 region has 16 residues. Trimming at V came to 4 bases and at J to 4 bases, leaving 7 bases not matched to a gene. In nucleotides, the CDR3 is TGTGCCAGCAGCTCCCTAGCGGGAGGGGTTCGAGAGACCCAGTACTTC. It codes for CASSSLAGGVRETQYF.

This clone appeared once. The genes are TRBV30 and TRBJ1-1; no reliable D call. CDR3 length: 14 amino acids. Germline values: CDR1 GTSNPN, CDR2 SVGIG (reference sequence). With 2 bases removed from V and 1 base from J, the gap between germline ends came to 11 bases. CDR3 loop: CAWSRETKNTEAFF. The CDR3 DNA follows: TGTGCCTGGAGTAGGGAGACAAAGAACACTGAAGCTTTCTTT.

This clone showed up just a few times. This chain connects TRBV2 to TRBJ1-5, with D possibly matching TRBD1 (5 bases). Trimming took off 5 bases at V and 0 bases at J, with 11 bases between the two ends. This CDR3 comprises 15 residues. Per the germline V gene, CDR1 is SNHLY and CDR2 is FYNNEI. The CDR3 region is CASSQHRNSNQPQHF. CDR3 in DNA: TGTGCCAGCAGTCAACACAGGAATAGCAATCAGCCCCAGCATTTT. Drawing the rest from reference TRBV2 and TRBJ1-5, the complete variable domain is EPEVTQTPSHQVTQMGQEVILRCVPISNHLYFYWYRQILGQKVEFLVSFYNNEISEKSEIFDDQFSVERPDGSNFTLKIRSTKLEDSAMYFCASSQHRNSNQPQHFGDGTRLSIL.